This TCR beta chain was documented in a study of CD4 and CD8 cells across lung adenocarcinoma regions. In germline, CDR1 is ENHRY, CDR2 SYGVKD. This CDR3 is 14 amino acids long. The sample holds a few counts of this clonotype. The junction departs from the called germline gene at one end, perhaps through a read error. TCRdb passed the PCR reads through MiXCR, listing each CDR3 protein once. This table holds 12,000 to 15,000 distinct CDR3 sequences, around 45% found once. Samples came from patients with localized non-small cell lung adenocarcinoma. Sequenced sample: CD4+ T cells from the center of a lung tumor. This TCR derives from a male donor with lung adenocarcinoma. The CD4 and CD8 labels of this study may be unreliable. The chain joins TRBV10-3 to TRBJ2-3; tentatively, D is TRBD1 or TRBD2 (5 bases each). Written as DNA, the CDR3 is TGTGCCACCTCGGGACCCGTAGGTCAAGATACGCAGTATTTC. Amino acids: CATSGPVGQDTQYF.